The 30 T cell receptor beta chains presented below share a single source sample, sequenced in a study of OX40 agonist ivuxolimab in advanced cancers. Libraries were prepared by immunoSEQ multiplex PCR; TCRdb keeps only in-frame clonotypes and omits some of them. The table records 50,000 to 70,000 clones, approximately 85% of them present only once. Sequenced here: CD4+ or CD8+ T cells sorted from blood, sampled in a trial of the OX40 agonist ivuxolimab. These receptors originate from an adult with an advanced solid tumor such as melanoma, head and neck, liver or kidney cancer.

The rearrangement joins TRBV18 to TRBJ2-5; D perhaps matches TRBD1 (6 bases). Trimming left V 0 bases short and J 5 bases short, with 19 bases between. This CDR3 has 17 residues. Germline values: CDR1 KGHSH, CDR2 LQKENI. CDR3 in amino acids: CASSPPKGEPLWETQYF. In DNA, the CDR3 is TGTGCCAGCTCACCACCTAAGGGGGAACCCCTTTGGGAGACCCAGTACTTC.

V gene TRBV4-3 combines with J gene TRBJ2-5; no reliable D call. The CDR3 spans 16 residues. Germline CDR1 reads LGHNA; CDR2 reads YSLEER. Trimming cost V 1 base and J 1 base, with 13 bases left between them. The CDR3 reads CASSQAIRALQETQYF. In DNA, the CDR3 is TGCGCCAGCAGCCAAGCTATTAGGGCGCTCCAAGAGACCCAGTACTTC.

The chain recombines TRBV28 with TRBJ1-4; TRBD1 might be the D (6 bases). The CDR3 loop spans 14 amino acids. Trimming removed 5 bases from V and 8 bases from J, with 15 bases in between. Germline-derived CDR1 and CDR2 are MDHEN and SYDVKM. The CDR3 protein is CASSPQGVSEKLFF. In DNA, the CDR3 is TGTGCCAGCAGTCCACAGGGTGTGTCGGAAAAACTGTTTTTT.

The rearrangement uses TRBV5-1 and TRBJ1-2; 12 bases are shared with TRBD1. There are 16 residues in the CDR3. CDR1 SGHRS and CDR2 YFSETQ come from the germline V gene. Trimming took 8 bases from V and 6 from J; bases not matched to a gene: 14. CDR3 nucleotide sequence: TGCGCCAGTTGGCCGGGACAGGGGGCCCCGGTGGATGGCTACACCTTC. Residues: CASWPGQGAPVDGYTF.

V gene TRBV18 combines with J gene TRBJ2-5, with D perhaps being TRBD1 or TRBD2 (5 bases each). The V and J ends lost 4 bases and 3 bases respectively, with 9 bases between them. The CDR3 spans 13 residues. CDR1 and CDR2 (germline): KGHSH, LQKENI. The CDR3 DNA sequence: TGTGCCAGCTCACTCGGGACGGAAGAGACCCAGTACTTC. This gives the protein CASSLGTEETQYF.

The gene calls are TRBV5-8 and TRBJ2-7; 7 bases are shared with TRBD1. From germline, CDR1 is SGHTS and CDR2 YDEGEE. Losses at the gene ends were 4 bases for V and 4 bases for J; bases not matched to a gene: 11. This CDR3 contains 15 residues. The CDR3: CASSDWGTGAYEQYF. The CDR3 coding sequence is TGTGCCAGCAGCGATTGGGGCACAGGGGCGTACGAGCAGTACTTC.

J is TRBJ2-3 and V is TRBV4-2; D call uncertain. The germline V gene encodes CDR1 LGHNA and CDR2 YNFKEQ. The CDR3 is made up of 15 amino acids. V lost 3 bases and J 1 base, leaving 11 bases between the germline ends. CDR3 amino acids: CASSQSVEGTDTQYF. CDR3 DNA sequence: TGTGCCAGCAGCCAGTCCGTAGAGGGCACAGATACGCAGTATTTT.

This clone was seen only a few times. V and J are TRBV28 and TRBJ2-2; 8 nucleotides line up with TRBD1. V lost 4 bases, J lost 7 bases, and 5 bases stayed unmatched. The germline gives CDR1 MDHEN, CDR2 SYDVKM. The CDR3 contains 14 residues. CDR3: CASSSRTGNGELFF. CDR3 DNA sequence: TGTGCCAGCAGTTCCCGGACAGGGAACGGGGAGCTGTTTTTT.

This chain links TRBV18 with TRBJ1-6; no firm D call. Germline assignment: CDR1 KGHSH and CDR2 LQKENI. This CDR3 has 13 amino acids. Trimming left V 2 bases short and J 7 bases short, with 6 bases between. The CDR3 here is CASSPGVNSPLHF. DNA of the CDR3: TGTGCCAGCTCACCAGGGGTGAATTCACCCCTCCACTTT.

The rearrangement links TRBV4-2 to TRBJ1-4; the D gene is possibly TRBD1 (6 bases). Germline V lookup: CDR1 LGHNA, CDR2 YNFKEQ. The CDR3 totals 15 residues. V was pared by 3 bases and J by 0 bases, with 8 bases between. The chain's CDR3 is CASSQRGATNEKLFF. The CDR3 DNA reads TGTGCCAGCAGCCAGAGGGGGGCAACTAATGAAAAACTGTTTTTT.

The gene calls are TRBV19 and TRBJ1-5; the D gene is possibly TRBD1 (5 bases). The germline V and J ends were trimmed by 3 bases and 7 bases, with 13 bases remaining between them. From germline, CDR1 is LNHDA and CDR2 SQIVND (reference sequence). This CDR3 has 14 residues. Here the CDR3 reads CASSMARGSQPQHF. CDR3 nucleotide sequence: TGTGCCAGTAGTATGGCCCGGGGCAGCCAGCCCCAGCATTTT.

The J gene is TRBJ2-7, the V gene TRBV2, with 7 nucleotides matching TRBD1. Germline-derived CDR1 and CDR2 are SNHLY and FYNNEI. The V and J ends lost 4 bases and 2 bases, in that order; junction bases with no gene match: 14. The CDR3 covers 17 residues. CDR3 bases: TGTGCCAGCAGTGTACAGTTAACAGGGGACCTTACCTACGAGCAGTACTTC. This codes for CASSVQLTGDLTYEQYF.

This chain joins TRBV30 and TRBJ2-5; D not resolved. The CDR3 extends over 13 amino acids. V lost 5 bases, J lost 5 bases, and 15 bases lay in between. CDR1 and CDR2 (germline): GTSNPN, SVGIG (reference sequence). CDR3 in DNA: TGTGCCTGGGCCGGACCGGCCCGGGAGACCCAGTACTTC. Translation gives CAWAGPARETQYF.

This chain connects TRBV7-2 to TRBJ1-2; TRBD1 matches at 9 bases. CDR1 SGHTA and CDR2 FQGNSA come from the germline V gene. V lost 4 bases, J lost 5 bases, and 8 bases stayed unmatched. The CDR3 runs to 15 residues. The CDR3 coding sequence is TGTGCCAGCAGCTCTGAAAACAGGGGGCGGTATGGCTACACCTTC. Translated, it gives CASSSENRGRYGYTF.

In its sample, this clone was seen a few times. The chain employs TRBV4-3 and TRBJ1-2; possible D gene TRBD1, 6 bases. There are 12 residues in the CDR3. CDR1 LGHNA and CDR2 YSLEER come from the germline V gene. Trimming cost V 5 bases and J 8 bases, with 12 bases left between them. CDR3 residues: CASSETGLGYTF. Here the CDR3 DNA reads TGCGCCAGCAGCGAGACAGGACTAGGCTACACCTTC.

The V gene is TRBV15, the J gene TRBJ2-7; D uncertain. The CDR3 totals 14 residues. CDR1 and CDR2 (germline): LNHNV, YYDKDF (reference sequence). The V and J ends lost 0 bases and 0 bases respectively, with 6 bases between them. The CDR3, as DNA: TGTGCCACCAGCAGAGATCTGATCTCCTACGAGCAGTACTTC. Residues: CATSRDLISYEQYF.

CDR3 sequence (DNA): TGTGCCAGCAGCTTTACAGGCTGGCCTGAAAAACTGTTTTTT. It codes for CASSFTGWPEKLFF. The chain uses TRBV5-6 and TRBJ1-4; a weak D match, TRBD1 (5 bases). The CDR3 is 14 amino acids. The germline V gene encodes CDR1 SGHDT and CDR2 YYEEEE. The V and J ends lost 2 bases and 7 bases respectively, with 12 bases between them. The variable domain in full, with the rest retrieved from reference TRBV5-6 and TRBJ1-4, is DAGVTQSPTHLIKTRGQQVTLRCSPKSGHDTVSWYQQALGQGPQFIFQYYEEEERQRGNFPDRFSGHQFPNYSSELNVNALLLGDSALYLCASSFTGWPEKLFFGSGTQLSVL.

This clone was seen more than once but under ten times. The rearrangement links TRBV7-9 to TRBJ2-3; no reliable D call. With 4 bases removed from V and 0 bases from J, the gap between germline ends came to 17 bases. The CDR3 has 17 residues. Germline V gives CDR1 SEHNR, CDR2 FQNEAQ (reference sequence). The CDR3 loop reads CASSSPRVDISTDTQYF. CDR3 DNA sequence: TGTGCCAGCAGCTCCCCCCGGGTAGACATTAGCACAGATACGCAGTATTTT.

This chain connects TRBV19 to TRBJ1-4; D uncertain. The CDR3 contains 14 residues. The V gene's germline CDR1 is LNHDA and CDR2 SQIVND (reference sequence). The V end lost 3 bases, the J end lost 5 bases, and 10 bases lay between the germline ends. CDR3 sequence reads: CASSISVTNEKLFF. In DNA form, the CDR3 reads TGTGCCAGTAGTATTTCTGTCACCAATGAAAAACTGTTTTTT.

The chain's CDR3 is CASSSGTAYEQYF. The CDR3, as DNA: TGTGCCAGTAGTAGCGGGACTGCCTACGAGCAGTACTTC. This chain links TRBV19 with TRBJ2-7, with a possible D match to TRBD2 (6 bases). The length of the CDR3 is 13 residues. Trimming took 4 bases from V and 2 from J, leaving 9 bases between them. Germline-derived CDR1 and CDR2 are LNHDA and SQIVND (reference sequence).

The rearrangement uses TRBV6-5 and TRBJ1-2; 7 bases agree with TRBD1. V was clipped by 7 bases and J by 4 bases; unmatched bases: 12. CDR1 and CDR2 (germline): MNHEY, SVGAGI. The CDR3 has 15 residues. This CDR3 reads CASTTQRQGGYGYTF. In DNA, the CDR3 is TGTGCCAGCACCACACAGAGGCAGGGGGGCTATGGCTACACCTTC.

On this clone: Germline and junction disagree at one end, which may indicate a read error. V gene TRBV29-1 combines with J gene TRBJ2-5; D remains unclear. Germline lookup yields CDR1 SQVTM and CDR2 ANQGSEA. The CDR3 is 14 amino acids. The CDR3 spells CSVEDRTYQETQYF. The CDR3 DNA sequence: TGCAGCGTAGAAGACCGAACATACCAAGAGACCCAGTACTTC.

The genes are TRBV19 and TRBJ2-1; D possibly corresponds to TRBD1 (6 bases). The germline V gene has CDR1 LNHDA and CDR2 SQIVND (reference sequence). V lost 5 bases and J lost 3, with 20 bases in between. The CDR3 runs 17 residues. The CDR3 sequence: CASSPFWGHKDYNEQFF. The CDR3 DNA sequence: TGTGCCAGTAGTCCTTTCTGGGGACATAAGGACTACAATGAGCAGTTCTTC.

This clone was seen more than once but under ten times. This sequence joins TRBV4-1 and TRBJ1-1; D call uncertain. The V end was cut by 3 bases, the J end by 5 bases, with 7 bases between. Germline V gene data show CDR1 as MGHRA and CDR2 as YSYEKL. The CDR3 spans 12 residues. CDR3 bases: TGCGCCAGCAGCCAGAGGGAAACTGAAGCTTTCTTT. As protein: CASSQRETEAFF.

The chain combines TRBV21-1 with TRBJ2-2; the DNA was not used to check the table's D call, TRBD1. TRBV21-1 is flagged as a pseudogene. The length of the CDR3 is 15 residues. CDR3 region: CASSKRQGASGELFF. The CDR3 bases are TGTGCCAGCAGCAAGCGGCAGGGGGCGAGCGGGGAGCTGTTTTTT.

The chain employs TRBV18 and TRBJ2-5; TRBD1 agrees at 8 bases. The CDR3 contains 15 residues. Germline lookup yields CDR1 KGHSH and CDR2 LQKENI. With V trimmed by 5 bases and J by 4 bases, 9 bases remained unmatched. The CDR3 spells CASSGRTGSGETQYF. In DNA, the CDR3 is TGTGCCAGCTCAGGGCGGACAGGGTCGGGAGAGACCCAGTACTTC.

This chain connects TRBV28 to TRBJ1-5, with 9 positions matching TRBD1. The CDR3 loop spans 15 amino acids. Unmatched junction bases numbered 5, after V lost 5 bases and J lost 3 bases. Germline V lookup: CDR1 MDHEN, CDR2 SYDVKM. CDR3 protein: CASSPGTGYNQPQHF. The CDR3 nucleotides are TGTGCCAGCAGTCCCGGGACAGGGTACAATCAGCCCCAGCATTTT.

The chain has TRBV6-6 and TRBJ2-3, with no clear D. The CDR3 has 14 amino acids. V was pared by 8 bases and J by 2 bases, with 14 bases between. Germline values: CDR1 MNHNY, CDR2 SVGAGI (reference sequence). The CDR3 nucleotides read TGTGCCAGCGTCTCCACCGTGAACACAGATACGCAGTATTTT. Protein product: CASVSTVNTDTQYF.

The CDR3 here is CASSSGPYEQYF. CDR3 DNA sequence: TGTGCCAGCAGTTCTGGTCCTTACGAGCAGTACTTC. The V gene is TRBV6-6, the J gene TRBJ2-7, with no clear D. CDR3 size: 12 residues. The germline V gene has CDR1 MNHNY and CDR2 SVGAGI (reference sequence). Trimming removed 4 bases from V and 4 bases from J, with 8 bases in between.

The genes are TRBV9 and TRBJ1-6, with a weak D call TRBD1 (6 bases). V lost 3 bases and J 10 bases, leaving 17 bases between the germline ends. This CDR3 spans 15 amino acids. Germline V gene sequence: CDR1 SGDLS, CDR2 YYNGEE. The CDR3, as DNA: TGTGCCAGCAGCGCCTCCAGGGGACTTAGCTCACCCCTCCACTTT. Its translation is CASSASRGLSSPLHF.